These 17 T cell receptor beta chains originate from one sample sequenced in a study of T cell responses to AZD1222 COVID-19 vaccine (TCRdb year 2021). According to the study, the label for this sample's time point signals: baseline before first vaccination. Library method: the immunoSEQ multiplex PCR assay. TCRdb's version of the immuneACCESS table is confined to in-frame rearrangements and falls short of the full clone set. An unresolved V gene accounts for under half of the shortfall where checked; the remainder is of unknown origin. The sample records over 100,000 clones, roughly 90% of which are singletons. The ten largest clones add up to 1.5% to 2% of the sample. The starting material was peripheral blood, obtained on day 0 of AZD1222 vaccination. All receptors come from an adult in good health.

This chain uses TRBV12-3 or TRBV12-4 with TRBJ1-2, with a possible D match to TRBD1 (6 bases). V was cut by 3 bases and J by 2 bases, with 7 bases left in between. CDR3 length: 13 amino acids. The CDR3 spells CASSFGQNYGYTF. CDR3 nucleotide sequence: TGTGCCAGCAGTTTCGGACAGAACTATGGCTACACCTTC.

The chain joins TRBV30 to TRBJ1-2; D not resolved. CDR1 is GTSNPN and CDR2 is SVGIG in the germline V gene (reference sequence). The V end lost 8 bases, the J end lost 5 bases, and 15 bases lay between the germline ends. The CDR3 contains 12 residues. The CDR3 protein is CAGRGEIYGYTF. The CDR3 DNA sequence: TGTGCCGGGCGTGGGGAGATATATGGCTACACCTTC. Full variable domain (rest looked up from reference TRBV30 and TRBJ1-2): SQTIHQWPATLVQPVGSPLSLECTVEGTSNPNLYWYRQAAGRGLQLLFYSVGIGQISSEVPQNLSASRPQDRQFILSSKKLLLSDSGFYLCAGRGEIYGYTFGSGTRLTVV.

The V and J genes are TRBV14 and TRBJ2-1; possibly TRBD2 for D (5 bases). V lost 6 bases to trimming and J lost 6 bases, with 15 bases between them. The CDR3 is 14 amino acids. The V gene's germline CDR1 is SGHDN and CDR2 FVKESK. The CDR3 protein is CASSPDLRGNEQFF. CDR3 DNA: TGTGCCAGCAGTCCGGACCTCCGGGGCAATGAGCAGTTCTTC.

This chain uses TRBV7-9 with TRBJ1-5; weak D call: TRBD1 (6 bases). The CDR3 length is 16 residues. From germline, CDR1 is SEHNR and CDR2 FQNEAQ (reference sequence). V was trimmed by 4 bases and J by 6 bases, leaving 19 bases between them. The CDR3 nucleotides are TGTGCCAGCAGCTCTGTGGGGCAGGGGATGGTTCAGCCCCAGCATTTT. Amino acids: CASSSVGQGMVQPQHF.

This rearrangement joins TRBV5-4 to TRBJ2-1; 9 bases line up with TRBD1. There are 15 residues in the CDR3. V lost 2 bases and J lost 5; bases outside the gene matches: 5. The germline V gene has CDR1 SGHNT and CDR2 YYREEE (reference sequence). The CDR3 region is CASSFGTGRNNEQFF. The CDR3 DNA follows: TGTGCCAGCAGCTTCGGGACAGGGCGGAACAATGAGCAGTTCTTC.

The CDR3 here is CASTYREGEQYF. The CDR3 nucleotides are TGTGCCAGCACCTACAGGGAGGGCGAGCAGTACTTC. V usage is TRBV27 and J usage is TRBJ2-7; D perhaps matches TRBD2 (7 bases). Trimming cost V 7 bases and J 6 bases, with 13 bases left between them. This CDR3 region has 12 residues. Per the germline V gene, CDR1 is MNHEY and CDR2 is SMNVEV (reference sequence).

CDR3 in amino acids: CATTPRGHQETQYF. In DNA, the CDR3 is TGTGCCACCACCCCGCGTGGTCACCAAGAGACCCAGTACTTC. The V call is TRBV15, the J call TRBJ2-5; no clear D gene. The CDR3 has 14 amino acids. Germline values: CDR1 LNHNV, CDR2 YYDKDF (reference sequence). V dropped 7 bases and J dropped 0 bases, with 12 bases sitting between them.

This chain uses TRBV4-2 with TRBJ2-1; TRBD2 agrees at 7 bases. Trimming took 1 base from V and 8 from J; bases not matched to a gene: 8. The CDR3 is made up of 15 amino acids. Germline V gene lookup returns CDR1 LGHNA and CDR2 YNFKEQ. CDR3 in amino acids: CASSQADGRAHEQFF. The CDR3 DNA is TGTGCCAGCAGCCAAGCCGATGGGAGGGCCCATGAGCAGTTCTTC.

The rearrangement joins TRBV25-1 to TRBJ2-7; weak D call: TRBD1 (5 bases). The germline gives CDR1 MGHDK, CDR2 SYGVNS. The germline V and J ends were trimmed by 8 bases and 2 bases, with 13 bases remaining between them. This CDR3 has 13 residues. CDR3 bases: TGTGCCAGCCTCAGGGTAGGGGCCTACGAGCAGTACTTC. It specifies CASLRVGAYEQYF.

This chain connects TRBV5-1 to TRBJ2-7; D may be TRBD2 (6 bases). V was trimmed by 8 bases and J by 3 bases, leaving 15 bases between them. This CDR3 is 13 amino acids long. CDR1 SGHRS and CDR2 YFSETQ come from the germline V gene. The CDR3 nucleotides are TGCGCCAGTTCACGCGGGACCATCTACGAGCAGTACTTC. It translates to CASSRGTIYEQYF.

The chain has TRBV2 and TRBJ2-1; 9 bases align to TRBD1. Germline CDR1 and CDR2: SNHLY and FYNNEI. The V gene end was trimmed by 6 bases and the J gene end by 6 bases; junction bases not matched to a gene: 9. The CDR3 is 15 residues long. CDR3 sequence reads: CASRKGQGASNEQFF. The DNA for the CDR3 is TGTGCCAGCAGGAAGGGACAGGGTGCATCCAATGAGCAGTTCTTC.

This rearrangement joins TRBV4-3 to TRBJ2-6; possible D gene TRBD2, 6 bases. V lost 1 base, J lost 2 bases, and 21 bases lay in between. CDR1 and CDR2 from the germline V gene are LGHNA and YSLEER. The CDR3 extends over 20 amino acids. CDR3 sequence: CASSQVVVGGSRAGANVLTF. The CDR3 nucleotides read TGCGCCAGCAGCCAAGTAGTTGTTGGGGGGTCCAGGGCTGGGGCCAACGTCCTGACTTTC.

The chain couples TRBV28 to TRBJ1-2; TRBD1 might be the D (5 bases). Trimming removed 2 bases from V and 8 bases from J, with 18 bases in between. The CDR3 extends over 15 amino acids. From germline, CDR1 is MDHEN and CDR2 SYDVKM. CDR3 DNA: TGTGCCAGCAGTTTAAGGGGCCGGCCCGGGGACGGCTACACCTTC. It codes for CASSLRGRPGDGYTF.

The genes are TRBV28 and TRBJ2-5; tentatively, D is TRBD2 (6 bases). The CDR3 sequence is 16 residues long. The ends were cut back, 6 bases at V and 4 bases at J, with 21 bases in the middle. From germline, CDR1 is MDHEN and CDR2 SYDVKM. CDR3 residues: CASRIPTRPRSETQYF. CDR3 coding DNA: TGTGCCAGCAGGATCCCGACTAGACCACGCTCAGAGACCCAGTACTTC.

The chain combines TRBV6-2 or TRBV6-3 with TRBJ1-1, with D perhaps TRBD1 (5 bases). Trimming took 5 bases from V and 5 from J, leaving 12 bases between them. The CDR3 totals 13 residues. The germline V gene has CDR1 MNHEY and CDR2 SVGEGT. CDR3 in DNA: TGTGCCAGCAGTGTCGGGGCAGGGACTGAAGCTTTCTTT. Its translation: CASSVGAGTEAFF.

The rearrangement uses TRBV12-2 and TRBJ2-5; no check of the table's D call, TRBD2, against the DNA was made. TRBV12-2 is given as a pseudogene. The CDR3 loop spans 13 amino acids. The CDR3 DNA sequence: TGTGCAAGTCGCTTGGACTTTGAAGAGACCCAGTACTTC. Translating gives CASRLDFEETQYF.

This clone was observed a handful of times. V gene TRBV27 combines with J gene TRBJ1-1; possible D gene TRBD1, 5 bases. Germline V gene lookup returns CDR1 MNHEY and CDR2 SMNVEV (reference sequence). The CDR3 is made up of 14 amino acids. The V end was cut by 4 bases, the J end by 6 bases, with 15 bases between. The CDR3: CASSSPGAASEAFF. The CDR3 coding sequence is TGTGCCAGCAGTTCCCCCGGGGCGGCCTCTGAAGCTTTCTTT.